This entry lists 30 T cell receptor beta chains sequenced from one sample in a study of breast tumors, draining lymph nodes, adjacent tissues. TCRdb redid the calling of the multiplex PCR reads with MiXCR, one entry per CDR3 protein. In the table there are about 8,300 distinct CDR3 sequences, 40% to 55% of which are singletons. The sequenced sample was tumor-adjacent breast tissue. The receptors stem from a female donor with breast cancer. Some clones in this sample may be carry-over from other donors' samples.

By share, this clonotype counts as medium-sized. The CDR3 bases are TGTGCCATCAGTGCGGGAGGGTCCCCTTCCTACGAGCAGTACTTC. It specifies CAISAGGSPSYEQYF. V gene TRBV10-3 combines with J gene TRBJ2-7; 8 positions match TRBD2. Germline CDR1 and CDR2: ENHRY and SYGVKD. V shed 4 bases, J shed 1 base, and the junction held 6 bases outside the gene matches. The CDR3 totals 15 residues.

This clonotype is deemed medium-sized. J is TRBJ2-1 and V is TRBV20-1; 8 bases map to TRBD2. The germline CDR1 and CDR2 sequences are DFQATT and SNEGSKA (reference sequence). The CDR3 loop spans 20 amino acids. The ends lost 2 bases at V and 2 bases at J; junction bases unmatched: 20. CDR3 region: CSARQVTRTSNVRPYNEQFF. CDR3 sequence (DNA): TGCAGTGCTAGACAGGTAACGCGGACTAGCAACGTCCGACCCTACAATGAGCAGTTCTTC.

The chain recombines TRBV6-1 with TRBJ1-6, with a weak D call TRBD1 (5 bases). CDR1 MNHNS and CDR2 SASEGT come from the germline V gene. The CDR3 contains 12 residues. Trimming removed 5 bases from V and 9 bases from J, with 8 bases in between. The CDR3: CASSQGGSPLHF. As DNA, the CDR3 is TGTGCCAGCAGTCAGGGAGGTTCACCCCTCCACTTT.

This clonotype has at least ten counts. The chain has TRBV6-1 and TRBJ2-1; D not certain. V shed 2 bases and J shed 3 bases, with 11 bases lying between them. This CDR3 has 15 residues. From germline, CDR1 is MNHNS and CDR2 SASEGT. The CDR3 region has the DNA TGTGCCAGCAGTGAATCCGTCGGAATCTACAATGAGCAGTTCTTC. It yields the protein CASSESVGIYNEQFF.

By share, this clonotype counts as medium-sized. The chain is built from TRBV5-8 and TRBJ2-7; TRBD1 agrees at 7 bases. V trimming: 3 bases; J trimming: 3 bases; junction bases outside the gene matches: 6. Germline CDR1 and CDR2: SGHTS and YDEGEE. The CDR3 loop spans 14 amino acids. CDR3 DNA sequence: TGTGCCAGCAGCTCCGGGACAGAACTCTACGAGCAGTACTTC. Its protein product is CASSSGTELYEQYF.

This clonotype was counted at least ten times. The chain carries TRBV10-1 and TRBJ2-4; D tentatively reads TRBD1 or TRBD2 (5 bases each). CDR3 length equals 14 residues. The germline V gene has CDR1 WNHNN and CDR2 SYGVQD (reference sequence). V shed 0 bases and J shed 8 bases, with 11 bases lying between them. The CDR3 reads CASSESGVWDIQYF. In DNA form, the CDR3 reads TGCGCCAGCAGTGAGTCGGGGGTCTGGGACATTCAGTACTTC.

This clonotype was counted between two and nine times. The CDR3 DNA follows: TGTGCCAGTAGTACGTCCTACGCCGGGACAGGGATGAACACTGAAGCTTTCTTT. Its protein product is CASSTSYAGTGMNTEAFF. This chain joins TRBV19 and TRBJ1-1; 9 bases are shared with TRBD1. The CDR3 is 18 amino acids. The junction had 12 bases not matched to a gene; V was cut back by 4 bases and J by 0 bases. The germline CDR1 and CDR2 sequences are LNHDA and SQIVND (reference sequence).

In this sample, this clonotype is medium-sized (0.01 to 0.1%). The chain couples TRBV19 to TRBJ2-7; possibly TRBD2 for D (7 bases). This CDR3 contains 14 residues. Deletions cut 4 bases from V and 3 bases from J, with 13 bases between. Germline CDR1 is LNHDA and CDR2 is SQIVND (reference sequence). The CDR3 region is CASSSIGGLYEQYF. The DNA of the CDR3 is TGTGCCAGTAGTAGTATCGGGGGGCTCTACGAGCAGTACTTC.

This clonotype appeared once. The chain couples TRBV28 to TRBJ1-1; TRBD1 aligns across 9 bases. There are 15 residues in the CDR3. Germline trimming cut 5 bases from V and 6 bases from J; bases unmatched to any gene: 10. The germline V gene has CDR1 MDHEN and CDR2 SYDVKM. The CDR3 sequence: CASSLQGAGGAEAFF. The CDR3 bases are TGTGCCAGCAGTCTACAGGGGGCGGGCGGGGCTGAAGCTTTCTTT.

This clonotype was observed many times. This rearrangement joins TRBV12-3 or TRBV12-4 to TRBJ2-2, with D tentatively TRBD1 (6 bases). With 3 bases removed from V and 5 bases from J, the gap between germline ends came to 16 bases. CDR3 size: 16 residues. Here the CDR3 DNA reads TGTGCCAGCAGTTTTGGTGGGGCAGGGGATACCGGGGAGCTGTTTTTT. This translates into CASSFGGAGDTGELFF.

In its sample, this clonotype is medium-sized. The rearrangement joins TRBV10-3 to TRBJ1-2, with D perhaps matching TRBD1 (6 bases). Germline CDR1 and CDR2: ENHRY and SYGVKD. There are 14 residues in the CDR3. V lost 4 bases to trimming and J lost 4 bases, with 13 bases between them. CDR3: CAISGGAPSYGYTF. Here the CDR3 DNA reads TGTGCCATCAGTGGGGGGGCGCCGAGCTATGGCTACACCTTC.

By its share, this clonotype is medium-sized (0.01 to 0.1%). This rearrangement joins TRBV7-2 to TRBJ2-2; the D is unclear. Per germline, CDR1 SGHTA and CDR2 FQGNSA. The ends were cut back, 1 base at V and 3 bases at J, with 0 bases in the middle. CDR3 length: 12 residues. For the CDR3, the DNA is TGTGCCAGCAGCTTAGACACCGGGGAGCTGTTTTTT. Translated: CASSLDTGELFF.

This clonotype was observed at least ten times. The chain couples TRBV12-3 or TRBV12-4 to TRBJ1-5, with no clear D. V lost 3 bases and J 0 bases, leaving 6 bases between the germline ends. This CDR3 comprises 14 residues. In nucleotides, the CDR3 is TGTGCCAGCAGTTTTCTGAATAGCAATCAGCCCCAGCATTTT. Translation gives CASSFLNSNQPQHF.

This clonotype is labeled medium-sized. J is TRBJ2-5 and V is TRBV3-1; D is undetermined. Looked up from germline, CDR1 is LGHDT and CDR2 is YNNKEL (reference sequence). Trimming left V 6 bases short and J 4 bases short, with 18 bases between. This CDR3 is built from 15 residues. CDR3 region: CASRHSRNSGETQYF. Here the CDR3 DNA reads TGTGCCAGCAGGCATTCACGAAATTCAGGAGAGACCCAGTACTTC.

This clonotype was observed at least ten times. The CDR3 loop is CASKPAGAYGYTF. DNA of the CDR3: TGTGCCAGCAAACCGGCGGGGGCCTATGGCTACACCTTC. This sequence joins TRBV3-1 and TRBJ1-2; maybe TRBD1 (6 bases). The length of the CDR3 is 13 residues. The V end lost 7 bases, the J end lost 4 bases, and 13 bases lay between the germline ends. Germline loops: CDR1 LGHDT, CDR2 YNNKEL (reference sequence).

This clonotype was recorded at least ten times. CDR3 sequence reads: CASSGTTGAWSGYTF. CDR3 bases: TGTGCCAGCAGCGGAACTACGGGGGCGTGGAGTGGCTACACCTTC. The chain carries TRBV9 and TRBJ1-2, with D perhaps TRBD1 (6 bases). CDR1 is SGDLS, CDR2 YYNGEE, per germline. The CDR3 extends over 15 amino acids. V was cut by 3 bases and J by 7 bases, with 19 bases left in between.

There are many counts of this clonotype. The chain is built from TRBV5-5 and TRBJ2-3; 7 bases fit TRBD2. The trim removed 1 base at V and 3 bases at J, leaving 11 bases unmatched. CDR3 size: 17 residues. Germline CDR1 SGHKS, CDR2 YYEKEE (reference sequence). Here the CDR3 DNA reads TGTGCCAGCAGCTTGAATGTCTTAGCGGGTGAAACAGATACGCAGTATTTT. Amino acid sequence: CASSLNVLAGETDTQYF. Supplemented by reference TRBV5-5 and TRBJ2-3, the full variable domain reads DAGVTQSPTHLIKTRGQQVTLRCSPISGHKSVSWYQQVLGQGPQFIFQYYEKEERGRGNFPDRFSARQFPNYSSELNVNALLLGDSALYLCASSLNVLAGETDTQYFGPGTRLTVL.

This clonotype rates as medium-sized (0.01 to 0.1%). The chain couples TRBV30 to TRBJ1-6; tentatively, D is TRBD1 (6 bases). The germline CDR1 and CDR2 sequences are GTSNPN and SVGIG (reference sequence). This CDR3 comprises 14 residues. Trimming pared 1 base from V and 4 bases from J, leaving 8 bases between. CDR3 region: CAWSEGQYNSPLHF. Here the CDR3 DNA reads TGTGCCTGGAGTGAGGGACAATATAATTCACCCCTCCACTTT.

The gene calls are TRBV7-2 and TRBJ2-5, with TRBD2 identical over 8 bases. Germline lookup yields CDR1 SGHTA and CDR2 FQGNSA. The CDR3 loop spans 14 amino acids. J was trimmed by 5 bases and V by 5 bases; bases with no gene match: 7. CDR3 amino acids: CASSRSGTRETQYF. CDR3 coding DNA: TGTGCCAGCAGCCGCTCCGGGACTAGGGAGACCCAGTACTTC.

This clonotype has a handful of counts. The junction and the germline gene differ at one end; a read error may be behind it. The chain joins TRBV5-1 to TRBJ1-1; perhaps TRBD1 as D (6 bases). CDR1 SGHRS and CDR2 YFSETQ come from the germline V gene. The CDR3 is 16 amino acids. The CDR3 DNA follows: TGCGCCAGCACCTTGAGGGGGACGGGATCTAACACTGAAGCTTTCTTT. Protein: CASTLRGTGSNTEAFF.

In this sample, this clonotype turned up many times. The chain employs TRBV6-2 or TRBV6-3 and TRBJ2-7; possibly TRBD1 for D (6 bases). V was shortened by 6 bases and J by 2 bases, with 11 bases between the two germline ends. This CDR3 region has 13 residues. The V gene's germline CDR1 is MNHEY and CDR2 SVGEGT. This CDR3 reads CASSRDITYEQYF. The CDR3 region has the DNA TGTGCCAGCAGCAGGGACATCACCTACGAGCAGTACTTC.

The rearrangement links TRBV19 to TRBJ2-1; D gene ambiguous. The CDR3 loop spans 12 amino acids. The ends were cut back, 0 bases at V and 6 bases at J, with 3 bases in the middle. In germline, CDR1 is LNHDA, CDR2 SQIVND (reference sequence). CDR3 in amino acids: CASSIEANEQFF. Written as DNA, the CDR3 is TGTGCCAGTAGTATAGAGGCCAATGAGCAGTTCTTC.

The rearrangement joins TRBV7-6 to TRBJ2-5; no clear D. V was clipped by 0 bases and J by 6 bases, with 5 bases between them. Germline V lookup: CDR1 SGHVS, CDR2 FNYEAQ. This CDR3 comprises 12 residues. CDR3 nucleotides: TGTGCCAGCAGCTTAGCGGCGCAGACCCAGTACTTC. This translates into CASSLAAQTQYF.

As for this clonotype: At one end the junction does not follow the germline gene, possibly because of a read error. V gene TRBV9 combines with J gene TRBJ2-1; D not resolved. The CDR3 is 17 residues long. Germline loops: CDR1 SGDLS, CDR2 YYNGEE. CDR3 in DNA: TGTGCCAGCAGCCCCCATGGTCAGCCGAGGTCCTACGATGAGCAGTTCTTC. It yields the protein CASSPHGQPRSYDEQFF.

This rearrangement joins TRBV19 to TRBJ2-7; the D gene could be TRBD1 or TRBD2 (6 bases each). The CDR3 covers 13 residues. Germline V gene data show CDR1 as LNHDA and CDR2 as SQIVND (reference sequence). Trimming shortened V by 6 bases and J by 3 bases, and 12 bases separated the two germline ends. For the CDR3, the DNA is TGTGCCAGTAGATCAGGGGAGGACTACGAGCAGTACTTC. It specifies CASRSGEDYEQYF.

This clonotype is medium-sized by share. The CDR3 loop is CAWSEGGLSNQPQHF. The CDR3 coding sequence is TGTGCCTGGAGTGAGGGCGGACTCTCAAATCAGCCCCAGCATTTT. The chain joins TRBV30 to TRBJ1-5; the D is unclear. Germline V lookup: CDR1 GTSNPN, CDR2 SVGIG (reference sequence). Trimming left V 1 base short and J 4 bases short, with 14 bases between. This CDR3 has 15 residues.

The V call is TRBV10-3, the J call TRBJ1-2; 11 bases line up with TRBD1. The CDR3 has 14 residues. Germline values: CDR1 ENHRY, CDR2 SYGVKD. J was trimmed by 6 bases and V by 4 bases; bases with no gene match: 4. The CDR3 DNA reads as TGTGCCATCAGTGGACCGGGACAGGGGGATGGCTACACCTTC. Translation: CAISGPGQGDGYTF.

This clonotype was recorded at least ten times. This chain uses TRBV9 with TRBJ2-1; D remains unclear. The V end lost 0 bases, the J end lost 1 base, and 5 bases lay between the germline ends. The CDR3 sequence is 14 residues long. The V gene's germline CDR1 is SGDLS and CDR2 YYNGEE. The CDR3 region is CASSVGGSYNEQFF. CDR3 bases: TGTGCCAGCAGCGTAGGAGGTTCCTACAATGAGCAGTTCTTC.

As regards this clonotype: Its ends do not fully match the called genes, so a read error is possible. The rearrangement links TRBV6-6 to TRBJ2-3; TRBD2 agrees at 10 bases. The CDR3 spans 16 residues. The germline V gene has CDR1 MNHNY and CDR2 SVGAGI (reference sequence). The CDR3 DNA follows: TGTGCCAGCAGTTACAGGGCTAGCGGGGGCACAGATATGCAGTATTTT. Protein product: CASSYRASGGTDMQYF.

The V gene is TRBV11-2, the J gene TRBJ2-1; 13 bases line up with TRBD2. In germline, CDR1 is SGHAT, CDR2 FQNNGV. The V and J ends lost 5 bases and 10 bases, in that order; junction bases with no gene match: 8. This CDR3 is 15 amino acids long. The chain's CDR3 is CASSDRTSGSGEQFF. DNA of the CDR3: TGTGCCAGCAGCGACCGGACTAGCGGGAGCGGCGAGCAGTTCTTC.